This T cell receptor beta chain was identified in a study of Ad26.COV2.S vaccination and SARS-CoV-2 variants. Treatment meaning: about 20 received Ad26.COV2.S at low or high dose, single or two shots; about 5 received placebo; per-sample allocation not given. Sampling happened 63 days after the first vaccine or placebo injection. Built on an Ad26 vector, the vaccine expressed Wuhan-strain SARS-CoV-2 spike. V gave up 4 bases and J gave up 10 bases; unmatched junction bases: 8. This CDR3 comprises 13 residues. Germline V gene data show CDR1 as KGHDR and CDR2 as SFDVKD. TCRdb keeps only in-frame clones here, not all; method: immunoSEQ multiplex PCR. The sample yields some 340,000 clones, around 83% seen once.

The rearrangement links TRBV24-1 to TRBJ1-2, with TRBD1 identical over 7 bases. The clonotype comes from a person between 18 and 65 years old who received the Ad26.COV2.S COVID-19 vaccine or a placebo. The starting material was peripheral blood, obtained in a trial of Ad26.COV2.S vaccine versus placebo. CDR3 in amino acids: CATSDSTGRDYTF. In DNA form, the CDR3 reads TGTGCCACCAGTGACTCGACAGGGAGGGACTACACCTTC.